What follows describes a single T cell receptor beta chain. The sample originates from a study of Graves' ophthalmopathy and Graves' hyperthyroidism. In germline, CDR1 is PRHDT, CDR2 FYEKMQ (reference sequence). J gave up 6 bases and V 0 bases, and 3 bases lay outside the gene matches. The CDR3 sequence is 15 residues long. The study amplified TCR beta CDR3 regions using RNA transcripts. An opening RT-PCR round employed HTBI primers and preceded a second-round multiplex PCR. TCRdb reanalysed the multiplex PCR reads using MiXCR and keeps one entry per CDR3 protein. The table lists 450,000 to 600,000 distinct CDR3 sequences, under 40% of them singletons.

The gene calls are TRBV13 and TRBJ2-7, with 12 bases matching TRBD2. This TCR derives from an adult man with Graves' hyperthyroidism. Sequencing input: peripheral blood or thyroid tissue (not recorded which). This CDR3 is CASSLGTSGSREQYF. The CDR3 nucleotides read TGTGCCAGCAGCTTAGGGACTAGCGGGAGTCGCGAGCAGTACTTC.